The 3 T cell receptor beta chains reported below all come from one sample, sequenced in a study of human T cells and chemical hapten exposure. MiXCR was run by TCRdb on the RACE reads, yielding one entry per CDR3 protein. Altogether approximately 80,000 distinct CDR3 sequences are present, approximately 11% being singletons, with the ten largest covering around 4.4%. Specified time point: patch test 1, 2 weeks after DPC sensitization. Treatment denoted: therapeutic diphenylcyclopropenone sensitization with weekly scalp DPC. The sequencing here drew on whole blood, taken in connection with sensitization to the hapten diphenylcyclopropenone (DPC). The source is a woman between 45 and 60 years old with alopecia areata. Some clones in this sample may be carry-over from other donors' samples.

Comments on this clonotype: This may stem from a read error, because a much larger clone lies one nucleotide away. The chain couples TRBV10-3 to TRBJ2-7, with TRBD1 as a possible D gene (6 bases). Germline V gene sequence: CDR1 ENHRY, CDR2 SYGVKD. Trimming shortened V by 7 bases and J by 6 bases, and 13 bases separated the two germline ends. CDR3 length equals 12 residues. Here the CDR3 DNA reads TGTGCCATCAAGGGGGTCGCCTTCGAGCAGTACTTC. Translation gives CAIKGVAFEQYF.

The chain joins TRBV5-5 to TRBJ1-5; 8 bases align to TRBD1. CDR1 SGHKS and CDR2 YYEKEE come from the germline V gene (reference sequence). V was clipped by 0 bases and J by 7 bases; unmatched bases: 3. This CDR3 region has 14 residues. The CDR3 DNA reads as TGTGCCAGCAGCTTGGCAGGGGGCGGGCAGCCCCAGCATTTT. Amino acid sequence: CASSLAGGGQPQHF.

CDR3 amino acids: CASSFTGSYEQYF. The CDR3 DNA follows: TGTGCCAGCAGCTTCACAGGATCCTACGAGCAGTACTTC. The chain carries TRBV7-2 and TRBJ2-7; D perhaps matches TRBD1 (5 bases). CDR1 is SGHTA and CDR2 is FQGNSA in the germline V gene. CDR3 length equals 13 residues. V gave up 3 bases and J gave up 1 base, with 7 bases separating them.